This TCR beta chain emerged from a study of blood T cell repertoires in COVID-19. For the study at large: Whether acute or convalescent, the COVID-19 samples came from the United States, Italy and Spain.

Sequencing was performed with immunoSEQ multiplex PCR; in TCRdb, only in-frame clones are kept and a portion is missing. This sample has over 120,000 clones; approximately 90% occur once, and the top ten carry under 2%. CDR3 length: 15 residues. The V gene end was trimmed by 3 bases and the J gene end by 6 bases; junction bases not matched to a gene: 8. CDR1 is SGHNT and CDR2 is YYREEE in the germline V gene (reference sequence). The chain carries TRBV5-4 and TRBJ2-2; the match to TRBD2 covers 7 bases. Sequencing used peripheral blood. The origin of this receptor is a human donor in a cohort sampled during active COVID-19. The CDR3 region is CASSSGGPGAGELFF. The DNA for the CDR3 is TGTGCCAGCAGCTCGGGGGGTCCTGGGGCCGGGGAGCTGTTTTTT.